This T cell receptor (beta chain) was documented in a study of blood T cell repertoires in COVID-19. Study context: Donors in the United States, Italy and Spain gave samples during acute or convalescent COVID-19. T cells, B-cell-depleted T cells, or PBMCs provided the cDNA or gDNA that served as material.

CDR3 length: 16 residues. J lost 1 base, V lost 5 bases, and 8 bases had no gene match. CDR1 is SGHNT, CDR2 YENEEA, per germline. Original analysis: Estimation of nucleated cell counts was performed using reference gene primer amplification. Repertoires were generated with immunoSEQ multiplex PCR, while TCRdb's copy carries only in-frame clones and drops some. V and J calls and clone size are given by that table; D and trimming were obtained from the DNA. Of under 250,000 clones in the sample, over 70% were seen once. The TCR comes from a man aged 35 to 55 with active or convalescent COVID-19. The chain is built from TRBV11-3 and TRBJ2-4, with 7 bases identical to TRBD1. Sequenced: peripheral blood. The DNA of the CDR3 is TGTGCCAGCAGCATGCCAGTACAGGGGGCCAAAAACATTCAGTACTTC. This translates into CASSMPVQGAKNIQYF.